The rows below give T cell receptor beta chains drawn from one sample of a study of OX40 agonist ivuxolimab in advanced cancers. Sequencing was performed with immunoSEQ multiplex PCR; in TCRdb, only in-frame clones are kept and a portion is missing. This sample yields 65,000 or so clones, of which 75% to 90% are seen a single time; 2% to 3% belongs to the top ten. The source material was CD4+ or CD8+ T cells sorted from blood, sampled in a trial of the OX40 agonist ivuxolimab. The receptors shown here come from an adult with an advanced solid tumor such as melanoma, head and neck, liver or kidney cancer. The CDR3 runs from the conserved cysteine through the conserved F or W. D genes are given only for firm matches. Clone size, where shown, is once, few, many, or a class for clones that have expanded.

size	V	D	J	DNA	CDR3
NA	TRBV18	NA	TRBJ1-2	TGTGCCAGCTCATGGTCGGACAGTCTTAACTATGGCTACACCTTC	CASSWSDSLNYGYTF
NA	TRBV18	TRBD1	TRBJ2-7	TGTGCCAGCTCACAGGGACAGGCCAGAACCTACGAGCAGTACTTC	CASSQGQARTYEQYF
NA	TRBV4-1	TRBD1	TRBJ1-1	TGCGCCAGCAGCCAAGAGATACAGGGGCGGGGGGCTGAAGCTTTCTTT	CASSQEIQGRGAEAFF
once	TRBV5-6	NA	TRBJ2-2	TGTGCCAGCAGGTTCTCAGGAGGCCCCGGGGAGCTGTTTTTT	CASRFSGGPGELFF
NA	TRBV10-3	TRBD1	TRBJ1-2	TGTGCCATCAGTCTTCAGGGGGGCGACTATGGCTACACCTTC	CAISLQGGDYGYTF
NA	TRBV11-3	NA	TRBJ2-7	TGTGCCAGCAGCTTAGGGGCGAAAATCGGGGAGCAGTACTTC	CASSLGAKIGEQYF
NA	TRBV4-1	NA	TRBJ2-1	TGCGCCAGCAGCCAACCGAAGCGAGACAATGAGCAGTTCTTC	CASSQPKRDNEQFF
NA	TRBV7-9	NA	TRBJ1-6	TGTGCCAGCAGGTCAATGGGCGGACGCGGGGATTCACCCCTCCACTTT	CASRSMGGRGDSPLHF
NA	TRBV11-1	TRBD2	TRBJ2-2	TGTGCCAGCAGCTTTATTCCTAGCGGGGGGGCGAACACCGGGGAGCTGTTTTTT	CASSFIPSGGANTGELFF
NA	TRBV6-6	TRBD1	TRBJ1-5	TGTGCCAGCAGTTACGGACAGGGTCTGAATCAGCCCCAGCATTTT	CASSYGQGLNQPQHF
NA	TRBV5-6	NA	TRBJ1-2	TGTGCCAGCAGACCGCAGGGTCTCTCTGGCTACACCTTC	CASRPQGLSGYTF
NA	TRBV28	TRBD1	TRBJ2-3	TGTGCCAGCAGTCTACTACAGGGGGACGGCACAGATACGCAGTATTTT	CASSLLQGDGTDTQYF
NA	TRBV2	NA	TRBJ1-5	TGTGCCAGCAGTGAAAGACAGCGCAATCAGCCCCAGCATTTT	CASSERQRNQPQHF
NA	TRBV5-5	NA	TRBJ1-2	TGTGCCAGCAGCCTTTCCCTCTATGGCTACACCTTC	CASSLSLYGYTF
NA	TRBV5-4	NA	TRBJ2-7	TGTGCCAGCAGTTTTCCCGGCCTGCCCTACGAGCAGTACTTC	CASSFPGLPYEQYF
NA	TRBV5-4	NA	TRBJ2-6	TGTGCCAGCAGCTTCCAGAACTCTGGGGCCAACGTCCTGACTTTC	CASSFQNSGANVLTF
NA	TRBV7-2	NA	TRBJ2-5	TGTGCCAGCAGCTCCCCCCGCCCGGTACCCTGGGGAGAGACCCAGTACTTC	CASSSPRPVPWGETQYF
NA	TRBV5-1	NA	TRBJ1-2	TGCGCCAGCAGCTTGGCCGAGGGGAAGGTCGATGGCTACACCTTC	CASSLAEGKVDGYTF
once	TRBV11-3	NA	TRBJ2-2	TGTGCCAGCACTGTCCACGCGAACACCGGGGAGCTGTTTTTT	CASTVHANTGELFF
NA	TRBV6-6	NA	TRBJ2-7	TGTGCCAGCAGTTATGACAGGTCAGCCTACGAGCAGTACTTC	CASSYDRSAYEQYF
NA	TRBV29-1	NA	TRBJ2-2	TGCAGCGTTCCCCAGGGCACCGGGGAGCTGTTTTTT	CSVPQGTGELFF
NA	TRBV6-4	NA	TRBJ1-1	TGTGCCAGCAGCTCGGGAAACAGGGTGACTGAAGCTTTCTTT	CASSSGNRVTEAFF
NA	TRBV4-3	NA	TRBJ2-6	TGCGCCAGCAGCCAAGATAAGGACACGAGCTCTGGGGCCAACGTCCTGACTTTC	CASSQDKDTSSGANVLTF
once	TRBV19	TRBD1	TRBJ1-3	TGTGCCAGTAGCCCACAGGGGATCTCTGGAAACACCATATATTTT	CASSPQGISGNTIYF
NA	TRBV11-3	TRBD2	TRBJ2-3	TGTGCCAGCAGCTTAGGATTAGCGGGAGTAGCAGATACGCAGTATTTT	CASSLGLAGVADTQYF
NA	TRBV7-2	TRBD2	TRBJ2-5	TGTGCCAGCAGCAGGGATGCGGGAGGTGGGGAGACCCAGTACTTC	CASSRDAGGGETQYF
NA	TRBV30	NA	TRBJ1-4	TGTGCCTGGAGTGTACAGCGGACAGAGGTCCCCAATGAAAAACTGTTTTTT	CAWSVQRTEVPNEKLFF
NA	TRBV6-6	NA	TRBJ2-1	TGTGCCAGCATAGGGAACAGTGAGCAGTTCTTC	CASIGNSEQFF
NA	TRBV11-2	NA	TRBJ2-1	TGTGCCAGCAGCTTCGGACCTAACAATGAGCAGTTCTTC	CASSFGPNNEQFF
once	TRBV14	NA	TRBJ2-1	TGTGCCAGCAGTCGCCTCCAGGGCTCCTACAATGAGCAGTTCTTC	CASSRLQGSYNEQFF
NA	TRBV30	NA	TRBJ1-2	TGTGCCTGGAGTTCCTTTGGCTCTTGGGACTATGGCTACACCTTC	CAWSSFGSWDYGYTF
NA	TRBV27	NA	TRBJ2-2	TGTGCCAGCAGTCCGCCGAAGAACACCGGGGAGCTGTTTTTT	CASSPPKNTGELFF
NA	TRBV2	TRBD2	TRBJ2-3	TGTGCCCCCGCAAGCGGGATTGCAGATACGCAGTATTTT	CAPASGIADTQYF
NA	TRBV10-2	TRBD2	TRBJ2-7	TGCGCCATCAATTCCGGGACTAGCAGTTCCTACGAGCAGTACTTC	CAINSGTSSSYEQYF
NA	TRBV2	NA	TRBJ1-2	TGTGCCAGCAGTGAAAGATGGTCCTATGGCTACACCTTC	CASSERWSYGYTF
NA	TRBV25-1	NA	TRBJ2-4	TGTGCCAGCAGTATGTTAGGCCTGAACATTCAGTACTTC	CASSMLGLNIQYF
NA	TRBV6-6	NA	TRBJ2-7	TGTGCCAGCAAGGGAACTAGAAGGGTTTCCTACGAGCAGTACTTC	CASKGTRRVSYEQYF
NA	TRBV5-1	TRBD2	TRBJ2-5	TGCGCCAGCAGCCTGGGGACTAGCGGGCTCCAAGAGACCCAGTACTTC	CASSLGTSGLQETQYF
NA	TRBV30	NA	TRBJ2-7	TGTGCCTGGGCCGTTGTCTCCGGGGAACAGGAGCAGTACTTC	CAWAVVSGEQEQYF
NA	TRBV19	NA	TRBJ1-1	TGTGCCAGTATCAGGGATCTGAACACTGAAGCTTTCTTT	CASIRDLNTEAFF
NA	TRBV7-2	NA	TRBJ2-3	TGTGCCAGCAGCCCGCAGCAGGGCACAGATACGCAGTATTTT	CASSPQQGTDTQYF
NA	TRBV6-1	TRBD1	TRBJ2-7	TGTGCCAGCATGCGTGGACAGGCGCCCTACGAGCAGTACTTC	CASMRGQAPYEQYF
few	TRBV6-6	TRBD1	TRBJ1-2	TGTGCCAGCAGTAAAGGACAGGACGCTAACTATGGCTACACCTTC	CASSKGQDANYGYTF
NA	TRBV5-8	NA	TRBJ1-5	TGTGCCAGCAGCTTCGGGGGAAATCAGCCCCAGCATTTT	CASSFGGNQPQHF
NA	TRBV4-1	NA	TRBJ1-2	TGCGCCAGCAGCCTCGGACCGGGACGGACTAACTATGGCTACACCTTC	CASSLGPGRTNYGYTF
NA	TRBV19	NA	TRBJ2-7	TGTGCCAGTAAGGGGGTCTACGAGCAGTACTTC	CASKGVYEQYF
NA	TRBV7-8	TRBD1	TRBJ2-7	TGTGCCAGCAGCTTAGGACAGGGTACCTTATACGAGCAGTACTTC	CASSLGQGTLYEQYF
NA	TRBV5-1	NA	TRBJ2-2	TGCGCCAGCAGCTTGGAGGGACAGAACACCGGGGAGCTGTTTTTT	CASSLEGQNTGELFF
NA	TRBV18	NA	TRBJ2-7	TGTGCCAGCTCACCGCAAAACGGGTTTCCCTCCTACTTC	CASSPQNGFPSYF
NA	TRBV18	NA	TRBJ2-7	TGTGCCAGCTCACCATCCGGGGGGCTATCCTACGAGCAGTACTTC	CASSPSGGLSYEQYF
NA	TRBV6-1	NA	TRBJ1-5	TGTGCCAGCAGTGAATTGTCCCGGGGATCCAATCAGCCCCAGCATTTT	CASSELSRGSNQPQHF
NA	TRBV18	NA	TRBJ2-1	TGTGCCACCCCTCTGGGGCAGTTCGGGAATGAGCAGTTCTTC	CATPLGQFGNEQFF
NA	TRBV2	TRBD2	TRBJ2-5	TGTGCCAGCAGAGACAGACTAGCGGGGACGCAAGAGACCCAGTACTTC	CASRDRLAGTQETQYF
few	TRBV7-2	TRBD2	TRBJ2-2	TGTGCCAGCAGTTCCGGGACTAGCCTCAACACCGGGGAGCTGTTTTTT	CASSSGTSLNTGELFF
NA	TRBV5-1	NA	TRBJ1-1	TGCGCCAGCAGCTTGGAAGTTTGGGGGGCTGGCACTGAAGCTTTCTTT	CASSLEVWGAGTEAFF
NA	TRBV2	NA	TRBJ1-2	TGTGCCAGCAGCACTCCCCCGGGTAGGCGAGGTTCCGGCTACACCTTC	CASSTPPGRRGSGYTF
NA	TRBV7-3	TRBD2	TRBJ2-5	TGTGCCAGCAGCCCTTTGGGAGCGGGGGGACAAGAGACCCAGTACTTC	CASSPLGAGGQETQYF